Listed here are 13 T cell receptor beta chains from one sample, sequenced in a study of OX40 agonist ivuxolimab in advanced cancers. TCRdb's copy holds only in-frame clones and misses some; the assay was immunoSEQ multiplex PCR. The table includes fewer than 60,000 clones, around four fifths detected once. The sample here was CD4+ or CD8+ T cells sorted from blood, taken in a trial of the OX40 agonist ivuxolimab. Receptors were obtained from an adult with an advanced solid tumor such as melanoma, head and neck, liver or kidney cancer.

The rearrangement uses TRBV4-1 and TRBJ1-4, with D possibly TRBD1 on 5 matching bases. Trimming stripped 3 bases from V and 7 bases from J, with 15 bases between. The CDR3 is made up of 15 amino acids. CDR1 and CDR2 (germline): MGHRA, YSYEKL. CDR3 in DNA: TGCGCCAGCAGCCAGGGAGGGCAGGGTAGTGAAAAACTGTTTTTT. Its protein is CASSQGGQGSEKLFF.

The chain is built from TRBV5-5 and TRBJ1-5, with D maybe TRBD1 (6 bases). With 4 bases removed from V and 9 bases from J, the gap between germline ends came to 20 bases. The CDR3 runs to 15 residues. Looked up from germline, CDR1 is SGHKS and CDR2 is YYEKEE (reference sequence). The DNA of the CDR3 is TGTGCCAGCAGCCCGCGGACAGCCCTGGATGGGCCCCAGCATTTT. It codes for CASSPRTALDGPQHF.

The chain links TRBV7-2 to TRBJ1-5; 7 nucleotides align to TRBD1. The CDR3 length is 13 residues. Trimming at V came to 6 bases and at J to 6 bases, leaving 5 bases not matched to a gene. Germline V lookup: CDR1 SGHTA, CDR2 FQGNSA. CDR3 residues: CASSLTGTQPQHF. The CDR3 DNA sequence: TGTGCCAGCAGTTTGACAGGGACTCAGCCCCAGCATTTT.

The chain uses TRBV6-5 and TRBJ2-7, with D perhaps matching TRBD2 (5 bases). The germline V gene encodes CDR1 MNHEY and CDR2 SVGAGI. Trimming pared 2 bases from V and 7 bases from J, leaving 12 bases between. There are 13 residues in the CDR3. The CDR3: CASSYPTTGEQYF. For the CDR3, the DNA is TGTGCCAGCAGTTACCCCACAACGGGGGAGCAGTACTTC.

The chain has TRBV6-5 and TRBJ1-1, with D hard to call. Trimming cost V 4 bases and J 6 bases, with 6 bases left between them. This CDR3 is built from 11 residues. Germline V gives CDR1 MNHEY, CDR2 SVGAGI. In nucleotides, the CDR3 is TGTGCCAGCAGTTTCGGGGCTGAAGCTTTCTTT. Amino acid sequence: CASSFGAEAFF.

This sequence joins TRBV6-5 and TRBJ1-1; D not certain. Germline V gene lookup returns CDR1 MNHEY and CDR2 SVGAGI. V was shortened by 7 bases and J by 6 bases, with 12 bases between the two germline ends. This CDR3 contains 12 residues. As DNA, the CDR3 is TGTGCCAGCACCAAGGGAGGCTCTGAAGCTTTCTTT. Protein sequence: CASTKGGSEAFF.

The chain is built from TRBV25-1 and TRBJ1-5; 8 nucleotides agree with TRBD1. Germline V lookup: CDR1 MGHDK, CDR2 SYGVNS. The junction had 3 bases not matched to a gene; V was cut back by 7 bases and J by 4 bases. CDR3 size: 13 residues. The CDR3 spells CASTDRGNQPQHF. CDR3 DNA: TGTGCCAGCACCGACAGGGGTAATCAGCCCCAGCATTTT.

This chain connects TRBV14 to TRBJ1-2, with unresolved D. From germline, CDR1 is SGHDN and CDR2 FVKESK. Trimming left V 4 bases short and J 4 bases short, with 13 bases between. This CDR3 spans 14 amino acids. The CDR3 here is CASSPTVGRYGYTF. The CDR3 nucleotides read TGTGCCAGCAGCCCCACGGTAGGGCGCTATGGCTACACCTTC.

In its sample, this clone was seen once. The chain links TRBV19 to TRBJ2-3; D perhaps matches TRBD2 (5 bases). This CDR3 is 15 amino acids long. Germline values: CDR1 LNHDA, CDR2 SQIVND (reference sequence). Trimming removed 5 bases at V and 0 bases at J, with 12 bases between. The CDR3 is CASSPRGFSTDTQYF. The CDR3 DNA sequence: TGTGCCAGTAGTCCTCGGGGATTTAGCACAGATACGCAGTATTTT.

The chain is built from TRBV10-1 and TRBJ2-7; no clear D gene. V was clipped by 0 bases and J by 2 bases, with 8 bases between them. The germline gives CDR1 WNHNN, CDR2 SYGVQD (reference sequence). This CDR3 is 14 amino acids long. The CDR3 reads CASSESNYPYEQYF. DNA of the CDR3: TGCGCCAGCAGTGAGTCGAACTACCCCTACGAGCAGTACTTC.

V is TRBV2 and J is TRBJ1-5; 7 bases agree with TRBD1. This CDR3 has 15 residues. V shed 7 bases and J 6 bases; nucleotides not matched to a gene: 12. The germline gives CDR1 SNHLY, CDR2 FYNNEI. The CDR3 coding sequence is TGTGCCAGCACGGGGGACAGAAGCTCGGTTCAGCCCCAGCATTTT. Its translation is CASTGDRSSVQPQHF.

This clone has a handful of counts. V gene TRBV19 combines with J gene TRBJ2-2; D is ambiguous. Germline assignment: CDR1 LNHDA and CDR2 SQIVND (reference sequence). The CDR3 contains 14 residues. V dropped 4 bases and J dropped 0 bases, with 6 bases sitting between them. CDR3 DNA: TGTGCCAGTAGTACGACTCCGAACACCGGGGAGCTGTTTTTT. This encodes CASSTTPNTGELFF.

This chain links TRBV5-6 with TRBJ2-7; 8 positions match TRBD1. Trimming removed 4 bases from V and 4 bases from J; junction bases left unmatched: 10. Germline V gene sequence: CDR1 SGHDT, CDR2 YYEEEE. The CDR3 extends over 15 amino acids. The CDR3 DNA reads as TGTGCCAGCAGCGAGGACAGGGTAACCTCATACGAGCAGTACTTC. Amino acids: CASSEDRVTSYEQYF.